This TCR beta chain was captured by sequencing in a study of OX40 agonist ivuxolimab in advanced cancers. Sampling times: baseline, cycle 4 day 1, cycle 7 day 1. The germline CDR1 and CDR2 sequences are SNHLY and FYNNEI. CDR3 length: 12 amino acids. V was clipped by 7 bases and J by 4 bases, with 7 bases between them. TCRdb's copy holds only in-frame clones and misses some; the assay was immunoSEQ multiplex PCR. The sample holds around 76,000 clones, around 81% seen once. Material: CD4+ or CD8+ T cells sorted from blood, obtained in a trial of the OX40 agonist ivuxolimab. This receptor was identified in an adult with an advanced solid tumor such as melanoma, head and neck, liver or kidney cancer. The J gene is TRBJ2-2, the V gene TRBV2; no clear D. CDR3 in amino acids: CASNMGTGELFF. Written as DNA, the CDR3 is TGTGCCAGCAACATGGGCACCGGGGAGCTGTTTTTT.